The next 24 T cell receptor beta chains were all read from a single sample in a study of tumor and adjacent non-tumor tissue in lung cancer. Three rounds of nested PCR, following a modified ARM-PCR protocol, produced the TCRbeta library. Using its own MiXCR run on the multiplex PCR reads, TCRdb lists one record per CDR3 protein. The top ten hold about 13% of the sample, which has 100,000 to 150,000 distinct CDR3 sequences, about 66% seen once. This sample's RNA came from whole unsorted tissue. The sample comprised lung tumor tissue. The receptor source for this set is a man younger than 40 with non-small cell lung cancer.

As to this clonotype: This clone may be a read error of a much larger clone one base away. The chain carries TRBV4-3 and TRBJ2-1, with 11 bases that match TRBD2. There are 16 residues in the CDR3. CDR1 and CDR2 from the germline V gene are LGHNA and YSLEER. The CDR3 bases are TGCGCCAACAGCCAATCGACTAGCGGGAACTACAATGAGCAGTTCTTC. Translating gives CANSQSTSGNYNEQFF.

On this clonotype itself: A read error is possible here, since a much larger clone lies one base away. The V gene is TRBV20-1, the J gene TRBJ1-1, with D possibly being TRBD1 (5 bases). Germline V gives CDR1 DFQATT, CDR2 SNEGSKA (reference sequence). V shed 4 bases and J shed 7 bases, with 16 bases lying between them. The CDR3 is 13 residues long. The CDR3 region has the DNA TGCAGTGCTACGGACGGGGGAATAGTTGAAGCTTTCTTT. Its protein is CSATDGGIVEAFF.

As to this clonotype: A much larger clone is a single base away; this may be a read error. The conserved phenylalanine or tryptophan normally closing the CDR3 is absent here, so this likely arose from a read error. This chain links TRBV6-5 with TRBJ2-7; D is undetermined. This CDR3 spans 13 amino acids. Trimming pared 5 bases from V and 0 bases from J, leaving 8 bases between. Germline values: CDR1 MNHEY, CDR2 SVGAGI. CDR3 DNA: TGTGCCAGCAGTAAATCCGCCTCCTACGAGCAGTACATC. It is translated as CASSKSASYEQYI.

The sample holds many counts of this clonotype. J is TRBJ2-1 and V is TRBV5-4, with D possibly matching TRBD2 (7 bases). From germline, CDR1 is SGHNT and CDR2 YYREEE (reference sequence). The CDR3 is 15 amino acids. V lost 2 bases to trimming and J lost 8 bases, with 17 bases between them. CDR3 protein: CASSFGGGGGDEQFF. CDR3 sequence (DNA): TGTGCCAGCAGCTTTGGGGGAGGGGGTGGTGATGAGCAGTTCTTC. Combining the CDR3 with reference TRBV5-4 and TRBJ2-1 gives the whole variable domain ETGVTQSPTHLIKTRGQQVTLRCSSQSGHNTVSWYQQALGQGPQFIFQYYREEENGRGNFPPRFSGLQFPNYSSELNVNALELDDSALYLCASSFGGGGGDEQFFGPGTRLTVL.

With regard to this clonotype: An end of the junction does not agree with germline; a read error may underlie this. DNA for the CDR3: TGTACCAGCAGACCGAACAGGGTGGATCAGCCCCAGCATTTT. Its translation is CTSRPNRVDQPQHF. This chain links TRBV6-2 or TRBV6-3 with TRBJ1-5, with D tentatively TRBD1 (6 bases). The length of the CDR3 is 14 residues. CDR1 and CDR2 from the germline V gene are MNHEY and SVGEGT.

A note on this clonotype: This may be a read error: a much more frequent sequence differs by one nucleotide. V is TRBV12-5 and J is TRBJ1-3; a weak D match, TRBD1 (6 bases). The CDR3 runs to 15 residues. Germline V CDR1 and CDR2: LGHNT, FRNRAP. The CDR3 reads CANGLRAGEGNTIYF. CDR3 nucleotide sequence: TGTGCTAATGGTTTGCGGGCAGGGGAAGGAAACACCATATATTTT. The entire variable domain, with the rest obtained from reference TRBV12-5 and TRBJ1-3, is as follows: DARVTQTPRHKVTEMGQEVTMRCQPILGHNTVFWYRQTMMQGLELLAYFRNRAPLDDSGMPKDRFSAEMPDATLATLKIQPSEPRDSAVYFCANGLRAGEGNTIYFGEGSWLTVV.

This clonotype came up many times. CDR3 in amino acids: CATAGSGNTIYF. In DNA, the CDR3 is TGTGCCACCGCAGGCTCTGGAAACACCATATATTTT. The gene calls are TRBV6-5 and TRBJ1-3; the D is unclear. Germline assignment: CDR1 MNHEY and CDR2 SVGAGI. V lost 10 bases and J lost 0, with 7 bases in between. The CDR3 is 12 residues long.

With regard to this clonotype: Germline and junction disagree at one end, which may indicate a read error. The CDR3 here is CAGSLGTVGTDTQYF. CDR3 DNA sequence: TGTGCCGGCAGCTTGGGGACAGTGGGCACAGATACTCAGTATTTT. The chain couples TRBV11-2 to TRBJ2-3, with TRBD1 identical over 7 bases. This CDR3 comprises 15 residues. Germline CDR1 SGHAT, CDR2 FQNNGV.

Note on this clonotype: This could be a read error, since a much larger clone is one nucleotide away. In this CDR3 the conserved last residue, phenylalanine or tryptophan, is missing, so a read error is likely. The genes are TRBV20-1 and TRBJ1-6; TRBD1 matches 8 bases. V trimming: 3 bases; J trimming: 10 bases; junction bases outside the gene matches: 11. The germline V gene has CDR1 DFQATT and CDR2 SNEGSKA (reference sequence). CDR3 length: 15 residues. For the CDR3, the DNA is TGCAGTGCTAGTCTCGACAGGGGAAGGGGATCACCCCTCCACTAT. This encodes CSASLDRGRGSPLHY.

In regard to this clonotype: One base away lies a much larger clone, so this may be a sequencing read error. The V call is TRBV6-5, the J call TRBJ2-5; D perhaps matches TRBD1 (5 bases). V lost 0 bases and J 4 bases, leaving 9 bases between the germline ends. The CDR3 contains 14 residues. Germline loops: CDR1 MNHEY, CDR2 SVGAGI. CDR3 DNA: TGTGCCAGCAGTTACTCCCTCAGGGTAGAGACCCAGTACTTC. Its protein is CASSYSLRVETQYF.

The chain couples TRBV6-5 to TRBJ2-1; 9 bases map to TRBD2. Germline V gives CDR1 MNHEY, CDR2 SVGAGI. CDR3 length: 17 residues. V was clipped by 5 bases and J by 4 bases; unmatched bases: 12. CDR3 in amino acids: CASSLSRRGGSYNEQFF. DNA for the CDR3: TGTGCCAGCAGTCTCTCGAGGCGGGGGGGCTCTTACAATGAGCAGTTCTTC.

Turning to this clonotype: This may be a read error, as it is one base from a much larger clone. The chain employs TRBV4-1 and TRBJ1-5; no clear D. CDR1 MGHRA and CDR2 YSYEKL come from the germline V gene. There are 15 residues in the CDR3. V lost 0 bases to trimming and J lost 6 bases, with 12 bases between them. CDR3 region: CASSQEREGSQPQHF. The CDR3 DNA is TGCGCCAGCAGCCAAGAGAGGGAAGGGAGTCAGCCCCAGCATTTT.

The chain is built from TRBV6-2 or TRBV6-3 and TRBJ2-4, with D tentatively TRBD1 or TRBD2 (5 bases each). The DNA end favors TRBJ2-1, so the J call may be wrong. The CDR3 runs 17 residues. Germline V gene sequence: CDR1 MNHEY, CDR2 SVGEGT. In DNA form, the CDR3 reads TGTGCCAGCAGCTATCCGGGACGGGCCCTAGCCAAAAACATTCAGTTCTTC. Translating it yields CASSYPGRALAKNIQFF.

Comments on this clonotype: One junction end disagrees with the germline gene, perhaps due to a read error. This chain joins TRBV11-1 and TRBJ2-7; D remains unclear. This CDR3 contains 11 residues. Germline V CDR1 and CDR2: SGHAT, FQDESV (reference sequence). The CDR3 DNA reads as TGTGTCAGCAGCCCGAACATGACCTTGTACTTC. Translation: CVSSPNMTLYF.

This clonotype was seen repeatedly, ten times or more. This chain uses TRBV6-6 with TRBJ1-1, with D possibly being TRBD1 (5 bases). V gave up 11 bases and J gave up 4 bases, with 11 bases separating them. Per the germline V gene, CDR1 is MNHNY and CDR2 is SVGAGI (reference sequence). This CDR3 is built from 11 residues. The CDR3 loop is CAGGWSTEAFF. CDR3 nucleotide sequence: TGTGCCGGGGGTTGGAGCACTGAAGCTTTCTTT.

CDR3 protein: CASSPQGKAGGGNEQFF. In nucleotides, the CDR3 is TGTGCCAGCAGTCCCCAGGGGAAAGCGGGAGGTGGAAATGAGCAGTTCTTC. The J gene is TRBJ2-1, the V gene TRBV12-3 or TRBV12-4, with TRBD2 matching over 9 bases. After removal of 5 bases from V and 7 bases from J, the junction contained 15 bases not matched to a gene. The CDR3 contains 17 residues.

Comments on this clonotype: One junction end does not reproduce the germline sequence, and a read error may be involved. The V gene is TRBV20-1, the J gene TRBJ2-4; D is perhaps TRBD1 or TRBD2 (5 bases each). CDR3 length: 13 amino acids. Germline-derived CDR1 and CDR2 are DFQATT and SNEGSKA (reference sequence). DNA of the CDR3: TGCAGTACTAGAGCAGGGTCCAAAAACATTCAGTACTTC. Its translation: CSTRAGSKNIQYF.

Worth noting for this clonotype: This may stem from a read error, because a much larger clone lies one nucleotide away. The CDR3 DNA reads as TGCAGTGCTCAATCGGGACTAGCGGAGGACAATGAGCAGATCTTC. Translated, it gives CSAQSGLAEDNEQIF. The J gene is TRBJ2-1, the V gene TRBV20-1; 11 bases are shared with TRBD2. This CDR3 spans 15 amino acids. Germline assignment: CDR1 DFQATT and CDR2 SNEGSKA (reference sequence).

Regarding this clonotype: A much more abundant neighbour one base away suggests this may be a read error. The CDR3 ends on some other residue instead of the conserved phenylalanine or tryptophan, so this is likely a read error. This rearrangement joins TRBV4-2 to TRBJ2-2; 11 bases are a match to TRBD2. Germline-derived CDR1 and CDR2 are LGHNA and YNFKEQ. CDR3 size: 17 residues. V lost 0 bases, J lost 2 bases, and 2 bases stayed unmatched. In DNA, the CDR3 is TGTGCCAGCAGCCAAGAACTAGCGGGGGTTAACACCGGGGAGCTGTTTTTA. Translation: CASSQELAGVNTGELFL.

The V gene is TRBV6-5, the J gene TRBJ1-2; a possible D gene is TRBD1 (5 bases). Germline CDR1 is MNHEY and CDR2 is SVGAGI. The CDR3 is made up of 14 amino acids. The CDR3 nucleotides read TGTATCAGCAGCCCGGACAACTGGAACTATGGCTACACCTTC. It is translated as CISSPDNWNYGYTF.

This clonotype has only a few counts. This may be a read error, as it is one base from a much larger clone. The genes are TRBV10-3 and TRBJ2-3; 9 positions match TRBD1. Germline V gene lookup returns CDR1 ENHRY and CDR2 SYGVKD. This CDR3 has 15 residues. CDR3 amino acids: CTTAEWDRVTDTQYF. The CDR3 region has the DNA TGTACCACGGCAGAGTGGGACAGGGTAACAGATACGCAGTATTTT.

The chain employs TRBV6-5 and TRBJ2-3; D gene uncertain. There are 16 residues in the CDR3. Germline assignment: CDR1 MNHEY and CDR2 SVGAGI. Trimming took off 6 bases at V and 2 bases at J, with 18 bases between the two ends. Here the CDR3 reads CASSPDWARNTDTQYF. The CDR3 nucleotides read TGTGCCAGCAGCCCAGATTGGGCGAGAAACACAGATACGCAGTATTTT.

With regard to this clonotype: Given a much more abundant clone one base away, this may be a read error. The rearrangement uses TRBV12-3 or TRBV12-4 and TRBJ2-4, with a weak D call TRBD1 (5 bases). The J call could be wrong; TRBJ2-1 is a better fit for the DNA end. CDR3 length equals 13 residues. CDR3 amino acids: CASSEGAKNIQFF. For the CDR3, the DNA is TGTGCCAGCTCTGAAGGGGCCAAAAACATTCAGTTCTTC.

As regards this clonotype: The junction differs from germline at one of its ends, possibly a read error. The V and J genes are TRBV7-8 and TRBJ2-1; D may be TRBD1 (6 bases). The CDR3 is made up of 12 amino acids. Germline CDR1 SGHVS, CDR2 FQNEAQ. The CDR3 here is CARSVQGNEQVF. CDR3 nucleotides: TGTGCCAGGAGCGTACAGGGTAATGAGCAGGTCTTC.